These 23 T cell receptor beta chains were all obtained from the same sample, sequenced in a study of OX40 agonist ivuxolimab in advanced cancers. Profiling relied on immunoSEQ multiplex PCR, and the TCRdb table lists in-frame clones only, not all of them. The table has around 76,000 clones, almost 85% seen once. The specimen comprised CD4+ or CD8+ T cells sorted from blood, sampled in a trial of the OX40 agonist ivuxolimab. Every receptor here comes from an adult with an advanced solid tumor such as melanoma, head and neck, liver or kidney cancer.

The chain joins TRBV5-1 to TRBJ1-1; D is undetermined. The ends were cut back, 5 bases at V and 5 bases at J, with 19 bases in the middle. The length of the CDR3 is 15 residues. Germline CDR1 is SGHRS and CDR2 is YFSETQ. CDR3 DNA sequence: TGCGCCAGCAGACGACTCGAGAGAGGGAGAACTGAAGCTTTCTTT. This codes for CASRRLERGRTEAFF. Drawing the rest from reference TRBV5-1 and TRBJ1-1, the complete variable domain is KAGVTQTPRYLIKTRGQQVTLSCSPISGHRSVSWYQQTPGQGLQFLFEYFSETQRNKGNFPGRFSGRQFSNSRSEMNVSTLELGDSALYLCASRRLERGRTEAFFGQGTRLTVV.

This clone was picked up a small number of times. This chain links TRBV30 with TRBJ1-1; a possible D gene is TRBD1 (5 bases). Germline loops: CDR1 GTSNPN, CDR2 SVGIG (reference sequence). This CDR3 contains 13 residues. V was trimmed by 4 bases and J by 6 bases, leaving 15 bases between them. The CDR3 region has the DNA TGTGCCTGGAATACGGGGCCAACGGCTGAAGCTTTCTTT. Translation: CAWNTGPTAEAFF.

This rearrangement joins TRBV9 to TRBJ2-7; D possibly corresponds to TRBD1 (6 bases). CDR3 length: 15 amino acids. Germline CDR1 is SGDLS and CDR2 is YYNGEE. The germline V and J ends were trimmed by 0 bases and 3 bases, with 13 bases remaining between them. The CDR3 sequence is CASSVAPGHFYEQYF. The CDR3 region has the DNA TGTGCCAGCAGCGTAGCCCCGGGACACTTCTACGAGCAGTACTTC.

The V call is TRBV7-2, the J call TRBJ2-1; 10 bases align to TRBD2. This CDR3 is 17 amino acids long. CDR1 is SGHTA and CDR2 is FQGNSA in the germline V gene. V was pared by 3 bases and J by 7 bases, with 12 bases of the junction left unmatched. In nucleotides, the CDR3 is TGTGCCAGCAGCTTCGATAGCGGGGGGCCTTGGGTGAATGAGCAGTTCTTC. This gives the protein CASSFDSGGPWVNEQFF. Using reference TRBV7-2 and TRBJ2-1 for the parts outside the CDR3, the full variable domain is GAGVSQSPSNKVTEKGKDVELRCDPISGHTALYWYRQSLGQGLEFLIYFQGNSAPDKSGLPSDRFSAERTGGSVSTLTIQRTQQEDSAVYLCASSFDSGGPWVNEQFFGPGTRLTVL.

For the CDR3, the DNA is TGTGCCAGCAGTTACCCCGGGAGAGAGGAGCAGTACTTC. It yields the protein CASSYPGREEQYF. This rearrangement joins TRBV5-6 to TRBJ2-7; D is perhaps TRBD2 (6 bases). Germline-derived CDR1 and CDR2 are SGHDT and YYEEEE. CDR3 length: 13 residues. The V end was cut by 5 bases, the J end by 7 bases, with 16 bases between.

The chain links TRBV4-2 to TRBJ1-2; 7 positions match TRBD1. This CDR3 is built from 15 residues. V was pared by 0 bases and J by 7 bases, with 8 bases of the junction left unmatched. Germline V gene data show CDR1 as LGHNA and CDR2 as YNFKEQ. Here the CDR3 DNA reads TGTGCCAGCAGCCAAGATAAAGGCAGGGGGGTTGGCTACACCTTC. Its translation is CASSQDKGRGVGYTF.

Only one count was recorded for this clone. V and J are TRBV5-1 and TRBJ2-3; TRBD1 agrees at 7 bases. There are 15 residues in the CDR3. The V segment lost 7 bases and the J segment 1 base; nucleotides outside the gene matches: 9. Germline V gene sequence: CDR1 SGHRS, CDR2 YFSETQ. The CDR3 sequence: CASGTVWMGTDTQYF. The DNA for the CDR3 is TGCGCCAGCGGGACAGTCTGGATGGGCACAGATACGCAGTATTTT.

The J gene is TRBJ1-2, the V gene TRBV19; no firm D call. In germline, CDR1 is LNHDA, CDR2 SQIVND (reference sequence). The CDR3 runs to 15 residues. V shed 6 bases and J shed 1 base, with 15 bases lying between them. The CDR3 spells CASRPVTTVNYGYTF. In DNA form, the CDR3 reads TGTGCCAGTAGACCCGTTACGACTGTTAACTATGGCTACACCTTC.

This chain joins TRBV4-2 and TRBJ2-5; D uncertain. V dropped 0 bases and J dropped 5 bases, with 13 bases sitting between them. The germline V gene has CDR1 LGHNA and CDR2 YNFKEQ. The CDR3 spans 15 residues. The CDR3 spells CASSQDAVRGETQYF. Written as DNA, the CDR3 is TGTGCCAGCAGCCAAGATGCGGTGCGCGGTGAGACCCAGTACTTC.

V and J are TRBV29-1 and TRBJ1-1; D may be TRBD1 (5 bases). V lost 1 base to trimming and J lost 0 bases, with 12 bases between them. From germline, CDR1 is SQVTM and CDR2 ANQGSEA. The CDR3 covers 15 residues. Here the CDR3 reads CSVEVPTALNTEAFF. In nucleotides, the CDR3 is TGCAGCGTTGAAGTCCCGACAGCATTGAACACTGAAGCTTTCTTT.

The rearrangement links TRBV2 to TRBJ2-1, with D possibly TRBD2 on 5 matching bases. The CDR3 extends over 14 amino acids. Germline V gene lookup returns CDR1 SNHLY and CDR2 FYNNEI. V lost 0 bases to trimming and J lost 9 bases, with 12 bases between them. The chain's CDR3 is CASSEAVSRGEQFF. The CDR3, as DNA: TGTGCCAGCAGTGAAGCGGTTTCCCGGGGTGAGCAGTTCTTC.

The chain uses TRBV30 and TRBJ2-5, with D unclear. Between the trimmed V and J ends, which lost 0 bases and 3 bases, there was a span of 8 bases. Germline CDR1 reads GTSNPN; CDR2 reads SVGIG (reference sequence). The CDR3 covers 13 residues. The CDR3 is CAWSVLGEETQYF. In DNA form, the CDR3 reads TGTGCCTGGAGTGTACTTGGGGAAGAGACCCAGTACTTC.

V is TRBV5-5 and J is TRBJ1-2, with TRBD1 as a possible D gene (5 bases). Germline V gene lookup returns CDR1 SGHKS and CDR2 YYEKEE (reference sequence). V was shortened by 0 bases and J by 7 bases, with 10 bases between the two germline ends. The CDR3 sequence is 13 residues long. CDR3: CASSLEYGGGYTF. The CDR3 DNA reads TGTGCCAGCAGCTTGGAGTACGGGGGTGGCTACACCTTC.

The CDR3 sequence: CASSAKTGINQPQHF. Written as DNA, the CDR3 is TGTGCCAGCAGTGCAAAGACGGGAATCAATCAGCCCCAGCATTTT. This sequence joins TRBV6-6 and TRBJ1-5; D gene uncertain. Germline CDR1 is MNHNY and CDR2 is SVGAGI (reference sequence). V was pared by 5 bases and J by 3 bases, with 14 bases between. The CDR3 consists of 15 residues.

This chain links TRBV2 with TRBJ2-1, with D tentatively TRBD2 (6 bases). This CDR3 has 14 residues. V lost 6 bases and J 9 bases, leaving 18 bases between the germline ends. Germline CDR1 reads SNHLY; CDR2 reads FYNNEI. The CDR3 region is CASRWPGSGGEQFF. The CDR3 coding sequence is TGTGCCAGCAGATGGCCCGGGAGCGGTGGTGAGCAGTTCTTC. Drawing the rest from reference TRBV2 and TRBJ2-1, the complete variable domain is EPEVTQTPSHQVTQMGQEVILRCVPISNHLYFYWYRQILGQKVEFLVSFYNNEISEKSEIFDDQFSVERPDGSNFTLKIRSTKLEDSAMYFCASRWPGSGGEQFFGPGTRLTVL.

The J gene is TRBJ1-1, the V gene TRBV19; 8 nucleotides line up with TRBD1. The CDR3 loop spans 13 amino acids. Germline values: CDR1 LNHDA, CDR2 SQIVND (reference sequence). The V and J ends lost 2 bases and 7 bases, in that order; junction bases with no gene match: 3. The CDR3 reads CASSISDRDEAFF. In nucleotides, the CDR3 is TGTGCCAGTAGTATATCGGACAGGGATGAAGCTTTCTTT.

The DNA for the CDR3 is TGTGCCAGCAGGGAAGGGACAGTGAACACCGGGGAGCTGTTTTTT. It codes for CASREGTVNTGELFF. The chain joins TRBV5-4 to TRBJ2-2, with 7 bases fitting TRBD1. V gave up 5 bases and J gave up 1 base; unmatched junction bases: 5. The germline CDR1 and CDR2 sequences are SGHNT and YYREEE (reference sequence). The CDR3 spans 15 residues.

The CDR3 sequence is CAWSVFRVVGAFF. Here the CDR3 DNA reads TGTGCCTGGAGTGTCTTTAGGGTGGTAGGAGCTTTCTTT. The chain couples TRBV30 to TRBJ1-1; no definite D call. CDR3 length: 13 residues. V was pared by 0 bases and J by 10 bases, with 15 bases between. In germline, CDR1 is GTSNPN, CDR2 SVGIG (reference sequence).

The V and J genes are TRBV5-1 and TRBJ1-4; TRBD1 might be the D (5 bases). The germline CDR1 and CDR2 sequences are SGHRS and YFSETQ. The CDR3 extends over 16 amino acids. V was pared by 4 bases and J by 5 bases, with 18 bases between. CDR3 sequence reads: CASSPQGGRINEKLFF. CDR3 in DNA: TGCGCCAGCAGCCCTCAGGGCGGGAGGATCAATGAAAAACTGTTTTTT. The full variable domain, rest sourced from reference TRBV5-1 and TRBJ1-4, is KAGVTQTPRYLIKTRGQQVTLSCSPISGHRSVSWYQQTPGQGLQFLFEYFSETQRNKGNFPGRFSGRQFSNSRSEMNVSTLELGDSALYLCASSPQGGRINEKLFFGSGTQLSVL.

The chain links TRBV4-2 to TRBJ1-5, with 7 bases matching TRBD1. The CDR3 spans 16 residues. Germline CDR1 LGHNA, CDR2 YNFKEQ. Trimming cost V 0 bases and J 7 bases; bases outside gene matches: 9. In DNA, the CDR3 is TGTGCCAGCAGCCAAGATCGTGACAGGGTCAGGCAGCCCCAGCATTTT. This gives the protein CASSQDRDRVRQPQHF.

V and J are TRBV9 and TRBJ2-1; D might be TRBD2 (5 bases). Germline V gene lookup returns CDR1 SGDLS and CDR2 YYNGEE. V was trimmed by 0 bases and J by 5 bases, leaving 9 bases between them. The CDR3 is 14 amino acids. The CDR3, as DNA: TGTGCCAGCAGCGTAGTGCCCGGGAACAATGAGCAGTTCTTC. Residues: CASSVVPGNNEQFF.

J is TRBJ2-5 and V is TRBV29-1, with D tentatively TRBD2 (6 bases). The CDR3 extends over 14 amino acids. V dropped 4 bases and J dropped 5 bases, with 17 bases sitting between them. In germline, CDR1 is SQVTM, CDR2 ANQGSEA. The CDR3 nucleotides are TGCAGCGTTGTCCTAACTAGCCTGGGGGAGACCCAGTACTTC. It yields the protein CSVVLTSLGETQYF.

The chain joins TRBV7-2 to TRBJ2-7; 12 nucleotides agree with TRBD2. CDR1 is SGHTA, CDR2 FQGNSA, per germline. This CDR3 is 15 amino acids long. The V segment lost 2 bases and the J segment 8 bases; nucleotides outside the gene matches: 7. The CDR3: CASSLSLAGGRKQYF. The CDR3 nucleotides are TGTGCCAGCAGCTTATCTCTAGCGGGGGGGCGGAAGCAGTACTTC.